A selection of T cell receptor beta chains follows, all from one sample in a study of shared clonotypes between healthy human individuals. Libraries were prepared by immunoSEQ multiplex PCR; TCRdb keeps only in-frame clonotypes and omits some of them. Of about 2 million clones in the sample, about 95% were seen once. The sequenced sample was naive CD8+ T cells sorted from blood. These receptors originate from a man in his late teens or twenties in good health. CDR3s include the opening cysteine and the closing phenylalanine or tryptophan. The order of the fields is J gene, V gene, clone size, D gene, CDR3 protein, CDR3 DNA. The D gene is left open where the match is weak. Expanded clones get a size class; other rows say once, few or many, or leave the size out.

TRBJ2-5	TRBV10-1	-	TRBD2	CASSESTGGNQETQYF	TGCGCCAGCAGTGAGTCGACGGGGGGAAACCAAGAGACCCAGTACTTC
TRBJ2-1	TRBV7-2	-	-	CASSLVGSEQFF	TGTGCCAGCAGCTTAGTTGGGTCAGAGCAGTTCTTC
TRBJ1-5	TRBV28	-	-	CASSFEGIAGTLSNQPQHF	TGTGCCAGCAGTTTTGAGGGAATCGCGGGGACACTTAGCAATCAGCCCCAGCATTTT
TRBJ2-5	TRBV6-5	-	-	CASSSTWPQETQYF	TGTGCCAGCAGCTCTACATGGCCCCAAGAGACCCAGTACTTC
TRBJ2-7	TRBV14	-	TRBD1	CASSPTTGGYGQYF	TGTGCCAGCAGCCCAACGACAGGGGGCTACGGGCAGTACTTC
TRBJ2-1	TRBV4-2	-	-	CASSQGVSYEQFF	TGTGCCAGCAGCCAAGGTGTTAGTTATGAGCAGTTCTTC
TRBJ2-7	TRBV18	-	-	CATKSAPGRYEQYF	TGTGCCACGAAATCGGCCCCGGGAAGATACGAGCAGTACTTC
TRBJ2-3	TRBV5-6	-	TRBD2	CASDRGGAFTDTQYF	TGTGCCAGCGACCGGGGGGGAGCTTTCACAGATACGCAGTATTTT
TRBJ1-6	TRBV19	few	-	CASSIGDFDGGSPLHF	TGTGCCAGTAGTATAGGGGACTTCGACGGGGGTTCACCCCTCCACTTT
TRBJ1-1	TRBV5-1	-	TRBD1	CASSLTRGTEAFF	TGCGCCAGCAGCTTGACCAGGGGGACTGAAGCTTTCTTT
TRBJ1-2	TRBV18	once	TRBD1	CASSSGTGYEYGYTF	TGTGCCAGCTCATCCGGGACAGGGTATGAATATGGCTACACCTTC